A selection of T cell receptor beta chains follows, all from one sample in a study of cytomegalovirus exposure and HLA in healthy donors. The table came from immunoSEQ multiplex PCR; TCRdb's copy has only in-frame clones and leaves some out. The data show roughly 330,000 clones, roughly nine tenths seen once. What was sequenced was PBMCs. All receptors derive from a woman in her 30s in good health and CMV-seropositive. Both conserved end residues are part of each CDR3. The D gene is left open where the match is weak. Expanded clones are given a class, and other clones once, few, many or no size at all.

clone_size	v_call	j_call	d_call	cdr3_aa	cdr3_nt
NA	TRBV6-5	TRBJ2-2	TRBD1	CASSPDRVNTGELFF	TGTGCCAGCAGTCCAGACAGGGTGAACACCGGGGAGCTGTTTTTT
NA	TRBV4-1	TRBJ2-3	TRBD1	CASSHPGTGGDTQYF	TGCGCCAGCAGCCACCCCGGGACAGGGGGAGATACGCAGTATTTT
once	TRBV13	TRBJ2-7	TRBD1	CASSHPGQGAREQYF	TGTGCCAGCAGTCATCCCGGACAGGGGGCGCGGGAGCAGTACTTC
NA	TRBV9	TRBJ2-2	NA	CASSGRHHTGELFF	TGTGCCAGCAGCGGTAGACACCACACCGGGGAGCTGTTTTTT
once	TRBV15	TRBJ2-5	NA	CATSRDVGQETQYF	TGTGCCACCAGCAGAGATGTTGGGCAAGAGACCCAGTACTTC
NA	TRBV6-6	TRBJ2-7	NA	CASSYRQRLGEQYF	TGTGCCAGCAGTTACAGGCAGCGCCTTGGAGAGCAGTACTTC
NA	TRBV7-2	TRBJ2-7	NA	CASSSSFQGGLSYEQYF	TGTGCCAGCAGCTCCAGTTTTCAGGGAGGTTTGTCCTACGAGCAGTACTTC
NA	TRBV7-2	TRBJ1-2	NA	CASSLAGTESNYGYTF	TGTGCCAGCAGCTTAGCTGGGACCGAGTCTAACTATGGCTACACCTTC
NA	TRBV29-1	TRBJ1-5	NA	CSARDGNQPQHF	TGCAGCGCCAGGGACGGCAATCAGCCCCAGCATTTT
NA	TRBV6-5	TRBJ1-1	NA	CASCTVDNTEAFF	TGTGCCAGCTGTACAGTCGATAACACTGAAGCTTTCTTT
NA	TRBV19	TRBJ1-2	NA	CASTLPGDSPRYGYTF	TGTGCCAGTACCCTCCCCGGGGACTCCCCGCGATATGGCTACACCTTC
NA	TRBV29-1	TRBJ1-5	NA	CSVSQGPNQPQHF	TGCAGCGTTTCTCAGGGCCCCAATCAGCCCCAGCATTTT
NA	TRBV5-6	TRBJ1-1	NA	CASSLDVGGRRNTEAFF	TGTGCCAGCAGCTTGGACGTGGGGGGAAGGAGGAACACTGAAGCTTTCTTT
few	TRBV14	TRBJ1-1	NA	CASSQDPPAGEAFF	TGTGCCAGCAGCCAAGATCCCCCGGCAGGGGAAGCTTTCTTT
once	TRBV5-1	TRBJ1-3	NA	CASSLGTTGNTIYF	TGCGCCAGCAGCTTGGGGACAACTGGAAACACCATATATTTT
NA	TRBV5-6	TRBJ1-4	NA	CASSLAPGKGEKLFF	TGTGCCAGCAGCTTGGCCCCGGGGAAAGGGGAAAAACTGTTTTTT
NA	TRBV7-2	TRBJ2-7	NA	CASSTGGLYEQYF	TGTGCCAGCAGTACAGGAGGTCTGTACGAGCAGTACTTC
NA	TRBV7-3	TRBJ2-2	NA	CASSLSDANTGELFF	TGTGCCAGCAGCTTATCCGACGCGAACACCGGGGAGCTGTTTTTT
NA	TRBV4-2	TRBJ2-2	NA	CASSQPGTGAGELFF	TGTGCCAGCAGCCAGCCAGGGACCGGCGCCGGGGAGCTGTTTTTT
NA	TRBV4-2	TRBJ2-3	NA	CASSPDLPVRESTDTQYF	TGTGCCAGCAGCCCGGACCTTCCGGTGAGGGAGAGCACAGATACGCAGTATTTT
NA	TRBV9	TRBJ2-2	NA	CASRSRGTGELFF	TGTGCCAGCAGGAGTCGGGGGACCGGGGAGCTGTTTTTT
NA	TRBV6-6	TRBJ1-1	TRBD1	CASSVGQGNTEAFF	TGTGCCAGCAGTGTGGGACAGGGGAACACTGAAGCTTTCTTT
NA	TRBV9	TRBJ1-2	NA	CASSVEGTRMDGYTF	TGTGCCAGCAGCGTAGAGGGGACACGGATGGATGGCTACACCTTC
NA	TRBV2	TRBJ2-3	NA	CASSYPGLKTDTQYF	TGTGCCAGCAGTTACCCGGGTCTGAAGACAGATACGCAGTATTTT
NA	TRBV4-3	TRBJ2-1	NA	CASSQGILSSYNEQFF	TGCGCCAGCAGCCAAGGCATTCTGAGCTCCTACAATGAGCAGTTCTTC
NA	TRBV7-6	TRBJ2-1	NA	CASSLDFNSYNEQFF	TGTGCCAGCAGCCTGGATTTTAACTCCTACAATGAGCAGTTCTTC
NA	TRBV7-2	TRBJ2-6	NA	CASSLGINSGANVLTF	TGTGCCAGCAGCTTGGGGATCAACTCTGGGGCCAACGTCCTGACTTTC
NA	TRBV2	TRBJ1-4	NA	CASSRESTNEKLFF	TGTGCCAGCAGCAGGGAGTCAACTAATGAAAAACTGTTTTTT
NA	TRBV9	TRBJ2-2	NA	CASRESSAGELFF	TGTGCCAGCCGGGAGTCTAGCGCCGGGGAGCTGTTTTTT
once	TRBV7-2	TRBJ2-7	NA	CASSGYGQPYEQYF	TGTGCCAGCAGCGGGTATGGTCAACCCTACGAGCAGTACTTC
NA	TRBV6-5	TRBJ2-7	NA	CASSYVEETYEQYF	TGTGCCAGCAGTTACGTTGAGGAAACCTACGAGCAGTACTTC
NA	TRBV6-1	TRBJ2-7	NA	CASSERGGYEQYF	TGTGCCAGCAGTGAAAGGGGGGGTTACGAGCAGTACTTC